This T cell receptor beta chain was found in a study of response to subunit inactivated influenza vaccine. V was pared by 2 bases and J by 7 bases, with 14 bases between. From germline, CDR1 is MNHEY and CDR2 SVGAGI. The CDR3 extends over 15 amino acids. One entry per CDR3 protein, called by TCRdb with MiXCR from the RT-PCR reads. The sample shows around 600,000 distinct CDR3 sequences, about 11% of them seen only once. Broader study findings: After each seasonal influenza vaccination, few new T cells are recruited, the authors suggested.

A note on this clonotype: Its antigen remains unknown.

A further study also used this sample, focusing on T cells expressing NK-cell markers. From that report: cDNA encoding TCR beta was synthesized via 5'RACE template switching incorporating UMIs. Sorted CD3+CD56+NKG2C+, CD3+CD56+NKG2C- and CD3+CD56-NKG2C+ T-cell subsets were beta-chain profiled. In several donors, dominant clonotypes made up roughly 28.3-65% of CD3+CD56-NKG2C+ cells.

This clonotype originated in a man aged 50 to 60 who received an inactivated influenza vaccine. This chain uses TRBV6-5 with TRBJ1-4, with D tentatively TRBD1 (6 bases). The sequenced sample was PBMCs from blood, obtained on the day of vaccination. The CDR3: CASSYVGRGAEKLFF. The DNA of the CDR3 is TGTGCCAGCAGTTACGTGGGCAGGGGTGCTGAAAAACTGTTTTTT.